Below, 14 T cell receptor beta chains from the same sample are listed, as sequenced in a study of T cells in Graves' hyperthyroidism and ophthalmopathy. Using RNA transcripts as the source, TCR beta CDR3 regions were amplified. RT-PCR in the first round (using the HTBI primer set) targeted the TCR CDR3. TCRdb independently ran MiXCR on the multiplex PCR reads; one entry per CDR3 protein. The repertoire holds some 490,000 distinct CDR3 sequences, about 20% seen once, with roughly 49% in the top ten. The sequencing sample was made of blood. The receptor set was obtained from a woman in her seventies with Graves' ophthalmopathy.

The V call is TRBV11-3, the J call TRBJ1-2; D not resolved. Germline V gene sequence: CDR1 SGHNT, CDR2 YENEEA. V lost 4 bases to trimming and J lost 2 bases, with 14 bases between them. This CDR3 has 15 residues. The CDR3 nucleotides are TGTGCCAGCAGCTCCCGTACACTAAACAACTATGGCTACACCTTC. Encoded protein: CASSSRTLNNYGYTF.

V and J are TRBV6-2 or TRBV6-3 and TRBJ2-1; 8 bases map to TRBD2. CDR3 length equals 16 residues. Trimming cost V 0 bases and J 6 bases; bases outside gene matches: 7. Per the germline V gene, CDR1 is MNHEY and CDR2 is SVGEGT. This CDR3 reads CASSYSTRGRFNEQFF. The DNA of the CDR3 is TGTGCCAGCAGTTACTCGACGCGCGGGAGGTTCAATGAGCAGTTCTTC.

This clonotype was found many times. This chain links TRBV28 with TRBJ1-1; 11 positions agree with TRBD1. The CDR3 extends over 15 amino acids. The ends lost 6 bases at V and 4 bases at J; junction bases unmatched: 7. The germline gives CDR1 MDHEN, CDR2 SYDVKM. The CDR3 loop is CASRRTGGAVTEAFF. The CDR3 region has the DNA TGTGCCAGCAGGCGGACAGGGGGCGCGGTCACTGAAGCTTTCTTT.

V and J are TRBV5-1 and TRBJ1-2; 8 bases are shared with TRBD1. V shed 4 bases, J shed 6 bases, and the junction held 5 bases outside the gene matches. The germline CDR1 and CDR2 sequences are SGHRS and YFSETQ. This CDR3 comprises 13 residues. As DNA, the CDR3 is TGCGCCAGCAGCCCTCAGGGGGCCCATGGCTACACCTTC. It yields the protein CASSPQGAHGYTF.

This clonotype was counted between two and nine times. The CDR3 DNA reads TGCAGTGCTAGACCTACGGGGGGGACAAATTCACCCCTCCACTTT. Translating gives CSARPTGGTNSPLHF. This sequence joins TRBV20-1 and TRBJ1-6; D is possibly TRBD1 (6 bases). The CDR3 is 15 residues long. The germline V gene has CDR1 DFQATT and CDR2 SNEGSKA (reference sequence). V was cut by 2 bases and J by 7 bases, with 15 bases left in between.

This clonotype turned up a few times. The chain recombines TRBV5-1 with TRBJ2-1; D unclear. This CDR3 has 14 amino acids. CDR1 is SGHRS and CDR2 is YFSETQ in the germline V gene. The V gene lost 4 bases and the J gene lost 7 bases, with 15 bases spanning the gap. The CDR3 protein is CASSLDPPPNEQFF. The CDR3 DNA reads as TGCGCCAGCAGCCTGGACCCACCCCCAAATGAGCAGTTCTTC.

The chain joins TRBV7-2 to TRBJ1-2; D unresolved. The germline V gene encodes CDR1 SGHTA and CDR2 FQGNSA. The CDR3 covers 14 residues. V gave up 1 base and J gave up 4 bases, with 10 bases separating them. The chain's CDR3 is CASSLDIGFYGYTF. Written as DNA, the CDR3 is TGTGCCAGCAGCTTAGATATAGGCTTCTATGGCTACACCTTC. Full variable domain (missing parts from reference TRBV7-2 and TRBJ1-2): GAGVSQSPSNKVTEKGKDVELRCDPISGHTALYWYRQSLGQGLEFLIYFQGNSAPDKSGLPSDRFSAERTGGSVSTLTIQRTQQEDSAVYLCASSLDIGFYGYTFGSGTRLTVV.

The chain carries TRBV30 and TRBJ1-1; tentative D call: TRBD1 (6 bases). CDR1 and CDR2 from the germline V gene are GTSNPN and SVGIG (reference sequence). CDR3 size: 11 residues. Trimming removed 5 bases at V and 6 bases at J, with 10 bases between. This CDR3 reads CAWSGVSEAFF. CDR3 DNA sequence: TGTGCCTGGTCAGGGGTATCTGAAGCTTTCTTT.

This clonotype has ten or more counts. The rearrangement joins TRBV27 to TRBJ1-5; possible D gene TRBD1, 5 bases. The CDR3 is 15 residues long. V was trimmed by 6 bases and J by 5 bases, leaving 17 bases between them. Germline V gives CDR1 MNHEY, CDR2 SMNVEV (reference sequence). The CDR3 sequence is CASRHTGTVDQPQHF. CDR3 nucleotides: TGTGCCAGCAGACATACCGGGACGGTAGATCAGCCCCAGCATTTT.

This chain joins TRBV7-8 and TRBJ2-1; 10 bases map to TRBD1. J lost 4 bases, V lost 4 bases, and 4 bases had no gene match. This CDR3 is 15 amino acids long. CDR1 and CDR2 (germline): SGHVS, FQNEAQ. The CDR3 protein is CASSSGTGDYNEQFF. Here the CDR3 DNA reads TGTGCCAGCAGCTCCGGGACAGGGGATTACAATGAGCAGTTCTTC. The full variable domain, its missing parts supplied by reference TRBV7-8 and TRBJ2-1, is GAGVSQSPRYKVAKRGQDVALRCDPISGHVSLFWYQQALGQGPEFLTYFQNEAQLDKSGLPSDRFFAERPEGSVSTLKIQRTQQEDSAVYLCASSSGTGDYNEQFFGPGTRLTVL.

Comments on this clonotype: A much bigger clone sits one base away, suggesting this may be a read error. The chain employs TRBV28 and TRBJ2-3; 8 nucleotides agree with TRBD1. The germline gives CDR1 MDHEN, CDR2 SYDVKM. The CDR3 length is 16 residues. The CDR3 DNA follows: TGTGCCAACAGTTTTCAGGGACAGGAGATCACAGATACGCAGTATTTT. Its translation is CANSFQGQEITDTQYF.

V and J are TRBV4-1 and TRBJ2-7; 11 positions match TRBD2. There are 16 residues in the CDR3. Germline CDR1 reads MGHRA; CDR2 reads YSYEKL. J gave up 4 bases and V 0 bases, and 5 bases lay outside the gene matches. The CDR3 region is CASSQEASGRFYEQYF. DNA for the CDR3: TGCGCCAGCAGCCAAGAGGCTAGCGGGAGGTTTTACGAGCAGTACTTC.

DNA of the CDR3: TGTGCCTGGAGTGTCAGGATCACCGGGGAGCTGTTTTTT. Encoded protein: CAWSVRITGELFF. This chain links TRBV30 with TRBJ2-2; no firm D call. The V end lost 0 bases, the J end lost 4 bases, and 6 bases lay between the germline ends. CDR1 and CDR2 (germline): GTSNPN, SVGIG (reference sequence). The CDR3 sequence is 13 residues long. Using reference TRBV30 and TRBJ2-2 for the parts outside the CDR3, the full variable domain is SQTIHQWPATLVQPVGSPLSLECTVEGTSNPNLYWYRQAAGRGLQLLFYSVGIGQISSEVPQNLSASRPQDRQFILSSKKLLLSDSGFYLCAWSVRITGELFFGEGSRLTVL.

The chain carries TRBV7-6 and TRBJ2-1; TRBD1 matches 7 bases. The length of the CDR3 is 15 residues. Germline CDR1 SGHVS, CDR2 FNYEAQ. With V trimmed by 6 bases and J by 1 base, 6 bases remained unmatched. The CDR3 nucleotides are TGTGCCAGCAGAGGGGGCGCTGCGTCCTACAATGAGCAGTTCTTC. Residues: CASRGGAASYNEQFF.